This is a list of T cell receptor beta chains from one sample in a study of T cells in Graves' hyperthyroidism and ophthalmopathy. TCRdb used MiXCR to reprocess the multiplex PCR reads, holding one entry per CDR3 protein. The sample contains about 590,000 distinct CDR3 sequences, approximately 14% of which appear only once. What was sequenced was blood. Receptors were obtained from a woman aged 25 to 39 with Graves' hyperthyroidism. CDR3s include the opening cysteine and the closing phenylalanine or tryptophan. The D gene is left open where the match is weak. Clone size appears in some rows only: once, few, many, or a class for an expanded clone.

TGCAGCGTTGAGTTGGGGGTCACAGATACGCAGTATTTT CSVELGVTDTQYF NA few TRBJ2-3 TRBV29-1
TGTGCCTGGAGAGGGGGGGGGGAGACCCAGTACTTC CAWRGGGETQYF NA NA TRBJ2-5 TRBV30
TGTGCCAGCAGTTATTCAGGGCATGGGAACACTGAAGCTTTCTTT CASSYSGHGNTEAFF NA many TRBJ1-1 TRBV6-1
TGTGCCAGTACCCTGGCGTTTGGGGAAGCTTTCTTT CASTLAFGEAFF NA few TRBJ1-1 TRBV19
TGTGCCAGCAGCCCTACTAGCGGGCCTAGCACAGATACGCAGTATTTT CASSPTSGPSTDTQYF TRBD2 few TRBJ2-3 TRBV7-3
TGTGCCAGCAGCTCTAGTCCGGACAGGGGGGGAGATACGCAGTATTTT CASSSSPDRGGDTQYF TRBD1 many TRBJ2-3 TRBV7-6
TGTGCCAGCAGCTTAGGACAGACCCTCTACGAGCAGTACTTC CASSLGQTLYEQYF NA many TRBJ2-7 TRBV11-2
TGTGCCAGCAGCCATAACGGGGGTAATGAGCAGTTCTTC CASSHNGGNEQFF NA many TRBJ2-1 TRBV3-1
TGTGCCAGCAGCTCCAGACAGGGGGCCAATGAAGCTTTCTTT CASSSRQGANEAFF TRBD1 many TRBJ1-1 TRBV7-2
TGTGCCAGCAGTTTTTCAAACGAGCAGTACTTC CASSFSNEQYF NA many TRBJ2-7 TRBV12-3/TRBV12-4
TGCAGTGCTAACCCGACGGAAACCTACGAGCAGTACTTC CSANPTETYEQYF NA few TRBJ2-7 TRBV20-1
TGTGCCAGTAGTGCCCAGACTAGCAGGGGAGATACGCAGTATTTT CASSAQTSRGDTQYF NA few TRBJ2-3 TRBV19
TGTGCCAGCAGCTTACAGAGTCCGGCGAACACTGAAGCTTTCTTT CASSLQSPANTEAFF NA NA TRBJ1-1 TRBV7-4
TGTGCCAGCAGGTACTCCCGCGACAGCTATGGCTACACCTTC CASRYSRDSYGYTF NA few TRBJ1-2 TRBV6-6
TGCGCCAGCAATAGGGACAACAACAATGAGCAGTTCTTC CASNRDNNNEQFF NA NA TRBJ2-1 TRBV5-1
TGTGCCAGCAGCTTATTTCCGGGACTAGGGAGCACAGATACGCAGTATTTT CASSLFPGLGSTDTQYF TRBD2 many TRBJ2-3 TRBV7-2
TGTGCCTGGAGCCGGACTAGCTCTAGCACAGATACGCAGTATTTT CAWSRTSSSTDTQYF TRBD2 few TRBJ2-3 TRBV30
TGTGCCAGCAGCTTTGGGACCGGACCGACAGATACGCAGTATTTT CASSFGTGPTDTQYF NA few TRBJ2-3 TRBV5-6
TGTGCCAGCAGTTTAAGGGCAGGGGCTTTATTTAGCAATCAGCCCCAGCATTTT CASSLRAGALFSNQPQHF NA many TRBJ1-5 TRBV28
TGTGCCAGTAGTATCGACAGCCCTAACTATGGCTACACCTTC CASSIDSPNYGYTF NA NA TRBJ1-2 TRBV19
TGTGCCAGCAGGACCCTCCCCGGAGGGGGTTCACCCCTCCACTTT CASRTLPGGGSPLHF NA few TRBJ1-6 TRBV2
TGCAGCGTTGAAGGTAGCGGTGAGGGGTTTTACAATGAGCAGTTCTTC CSVEGSGEGFYNEQFF NA few TRBJ2-1 TRBV29-1